A single sample gave rise to the 16 T cell receptor beta chains below, sequenced in a study of CD8 T cells in Susac syndrome. cDNA came from about 0.5 to 1 ug RNA primed by random hexamers. Each CDR3 protein is one row after TCRdb ran MiXCR on the immunoSEQ multiplex PCR reads. Of 100,000 to 150,000 distinct CDR3 sequences listed, 94% are singletons. Sequencing input: CD4+ T cells from PBMCs. Every receptor here comes from a human donor in good health.

V is TRBV6-5 and J is TRBJ1-4, with 9 positions matching TRBD1. The CDR3 consists of 18 residues. The trim removed 3 bases at V and 7 bases at J, leaving 15 bases unmatched. Per germline, CDR1 MNHEY and CDR2 SVGAGI. CDR3 nucleotides: TGTGCCAGCAGTTATGGACAGGGGAAGGGAAGCACCGGTGAAAAACTGTTTTTT. This sequence encodes CASSYGQGKGSTGEKLFF.

The rearrangement joins TRBV4-2 to TRBJ2-7; no definite D call. Germline lookup yields CDR1 LGHNA and CDR2 YNFKEQ. Trimming removed 0 bases from V and 7 bases from J, with 16 bases in between. The CDR3 totals 15 residues. The CDR3 is CASSQDLLNVGEQYF. CDR3 nucleotide sequence: TGTGCCAGCAGCCAAGATCTCTTGAATGTGGGAGAGCAGTACTTC.

The chain has TRBV12-3 or TRBV12-4 and TRBJ2-4; no clear D gene. The CDR3 totals 12 residues. Trimming left V 1 base short and J 9 bases short, with 7 bases between. The CDR3 DNA reads TGTGCCAGCAGTTTAGGGCCCGGCATTCAGTACTTC. This gives the protein CASSLGPGIQYF.

The chain combines TRBV23-1 with TRBJ2-2; tentative D call: TRBD2 (6 bases). TRBV23-1 is recorded as an ORF, its role being uncertain. The germline V and J ends were trimmed by 0 bases and 6 bases, with 8 bases remaining between them. The CDR3 has 14 residues. The CDR3 spells CASSQSGGPGELFF. DNA of the CDR3: TGCGCCAGCAGTCAATCCGGGGGTCCCGGGGAGCTGTTTTTT.

The chain has TRBV3-1 and TRBJ2-3; D is uncertain. Per the germline V gene, CDR1 is LGHDT and CDR2 is YNNKEL (reference sequence). V was cut by 3 bases and J by 1 base, with 2 bases left in between. This CDR3 spans 12 amino acids. CDR3 sequence: CASSHGTDTQYF. CDR3 bases: TGTGCCAGCAGCCATGGCACAGATACGCAGTATTTT.

The chain couples TRBV29-1 to TRBJ2-1, with D possibly matching TRBD1 (6 bases). In germline, CDR1 is SQVTM, CDR2 ANQGSEA. The CDR3 covers 12 residues. The germline V and J ends were trimmed by 7 bases and 9 bases, with 16 bases remaining between them. The CDR3 here is CSGDNGGSEQFF. Here the CDR3 DNA reads TGCAGCGGTGACAATGGGGGCAGTGAGCAGTTCTTC.

The CDR3 bases are TGCAGTGCTCCCTCGCCAGGCCGGGAAGGGGGCTACACCTTC. Amino acids: CSAPSPGREGGYTF. This chain connects TRBV20-1 to TRBJ1-2; no reliable D call. The length of the CDR3 is 14 residues. Deletions cut 5 bases from V and 8 bases from J, with 21 bases between. Germline-derived CDR1 and CDR2 are DFQATT and SNEGSKA (reference sequence).

The V gene is TRBV27, the J gene TRBJ2-5, with TRBD2 matching 8 bases. The CDR3 covers 15 residues. V gave up 5 bases and J gave up 5 bases; unmatched junction bases: 10. Germline V gene sequence: CDR1 MNHEY, CDR2 SMNVEV (reference sequence). The CDR3 nucleotides are TGTGCCAGCAGTCCACCGGGACTAGAAAGGGAGACCCAGTACTTC. It yields the protein CASSPPGLERETQYF.

This chain uses TRBV5-4 with TRBJ2-5; 7 bases line up with TRBD1. The CDR3 consists of 12 residues. The germline CDR1 and CDR2 sequences are SGHNT and YYREEE (reference sequence). Trimming cost V 7 bases and J 5 bases; bases outside gene matches: 5. CDR3 DNA: TGTGCCAGCGCCGTACAGGGGGAGACCCAGTACTTC. Its translation: CASAVQGETQYF.

The chain employs TRBV19 and TRBJ2-7; 10 bases agree with TRBD1. Looked up from germline, CDR1 is LNHDA and CDR2 is SQIVND (reference sequence). The CDR3 totals 14 residues. With 8 bases clipped from V and 3 bases from J, the junction kept 7 bases outside the gene matches. CDR3 region: CASRERDRGYEQYF. DNA for the CDR3: TGTGCCAGTCGTGAACGGGACAGGGGCTACGAGCAGTACTTC.

The chain recombines TRBV19 with TRBJ2-2; D possibly corresponds to TRBD1 (6 bases). CDR3 length: 17 residues. Germline V gene lookup returns CDR1 LNHDA and CDR2 SQIVND (reference sequence). V lost 6 bases, J lost 2 bases, and 19 bases lay in between. The CDR3 loop reads CASRRTGQLPNTGELFF. The CDR3 DNA is TGTGCCAGTAGGCGGACCGGACAGCTACCCAACACCGGGGAGCTGTTTTTT.

The chain joins TRBV30 to TRBJ2-2; possible D gene TRBD1, 7 bases. Germline V gene data show CDR1 as GTSNPN and CDR2 as SVGIG (reference sequence). The CDR3 has 14 amino acids. Between the trimmed V and J ends, which lost 8 bases and 5 bases, there was a span of 18 bases. This CDR3 reads CARQAGGGTGELFF. The CDR3 bases are TGTGCCCGTCAGGCAGGGGGAGGTACCGGGGAGCTGTTTTTT.

In regard to this clonotype: An end of the junction does not agree with germline; a read error may underlie this. The gene calls are TRBV14 and TRBJ2-7; 8 nucleotides align to TRBD1. CDR3 length: 14 residues. The germline gives CDR1 SGHDN, CDR2 FVKESK. CDR3 nucleotide sequence: TGTGCCAGCAACCAACAGGGGGGATCCTACGAGCAGTACTTC. This encodes CASNQQGGSYEQYF.

The chain joins TRBV18 to TRBJ2-1; D gene uncertain. This CDR3 spans 13 amino acids. Looked up from germline, CDR1 is KGHSH and CDR2 is LQKENI. The V and J ends lost 2 bases and 8 bases respectively, with 10 bases between them. CDR3 bases: TGTGCCAGCTCACCAGGGTCGGTGGATGAGCAGTTCTTC. Amino acid sequence: CASSPGSVDEQFF. The complete variable domain, with remaining parts taken from reference TRBV18 and TRBJ2-1, reads NAGVMQNPRHLVRRRGQEARLRCSPMKGHSHVYWYRQLPEEGLKFMVYLQKENIIDESGMPKERFSAEFPKEGPSILRIQQVVRGDSAAYFCASSPGSVDEQFFGPGTRLTVL.

This clonotype appeared a single time. The rearrangement links TRBV13 to TRBJ2-7, with TRBD2 identical over 10 bases. J lost 5 bases, V lost 6 bases, and 4 bases had no gene match. The germline V gene has CDR1 PRHDT and CDR2 FYEKMQ (reference sequence). This CDR3 is 13 amino acids long. The CDR3 DNA reads as TGTGCCAGCAGGCTAGCGGGAGACAACGAGCAGTACTTC. It codes for CASRLAGDNEQYF.

The chain is built from TRBV19 and TRBJ2-3; 7 bases agree with TRBD2. Per the germline V gene, CDR1 is LNHDA and CDR2 is SQIVND (reference sequence). This CDR3 has 14 amino acids. J gave up 6 bases and V 5 bases, and 8 bases lay outside the gene matches. The chain's CDR3 is CASSLARETDTQYF. The CDR3 DNA sequence: TGTGCCAGTAGTCTCGCGCGGGAGACGGATACGCAGTATTTT.